The T cell receptor beta chain described here comes from a study of T cells in Graves' hyperthyroidism and ophthalmopathy. With 5 bases removed from V and 12 bases from J, the gap between germline ends came to 17 bases. Per the germline V gene, CDR1 is SEHNR and CDR2 is FQNEAQ (reference sequence). This CDR3 comprises 12 residues. TCR beta CDR3 sequences were amplified from RNA transcripts. Using the HTBI primer set, a first-round RT-PCR was run on the TCR CDR3. TCRdb re-analysed the multiplex PCR reads in MiXCR, keeping a single row per CDR3 protein. Here the sample spans 610,000 or so distinct CDR3 sequences, 46% being singletons. A patient was excluded if there was uncontrolled infection, other autoimmune disease, pregnancy or lactation. Thyroid ultrasound, orbital computed tomography, clinical symptoms, and serum thyroxine and TRAb underpinned diagnoses. This clonotype was detected many times.

Sequenced material: peripheral blood or thyroid tissue (not recorded which). This TCR came from a woman aged 18-30 years with Graves' hyperthyroidism. The chain combines TRBV7-9 with TRBJ2-7, with a tentative D call TRBD2 (5 bases). This chain's CDR3 is CASSPWGVQGYF. In nucleotides, the CDR3 is TGTGCCAGCAGCCCCTGGGGAGTTCAAGGGTACTTC. Full variable domain (rest looked up from reference TRBV7-9 and TRBJ2-7): DTGVSQNPRHKITKRGQNVTFRCDPISEHNRLYWYRQTLGQGPEFLTYFQNEAQLEKSRLLSDRFSAERPKGSFSTLEIQRTEQGDSAMYLCASSPWGVQGYFGPGTRLTVT.